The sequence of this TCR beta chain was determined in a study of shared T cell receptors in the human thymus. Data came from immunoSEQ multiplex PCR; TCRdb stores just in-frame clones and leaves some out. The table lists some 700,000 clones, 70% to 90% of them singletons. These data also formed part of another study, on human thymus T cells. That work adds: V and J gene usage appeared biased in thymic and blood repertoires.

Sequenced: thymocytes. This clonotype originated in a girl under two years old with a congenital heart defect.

CDR3 DNA sequence: TGTGCCAGCAGCCAGGAGGGGGCTCCGGGGGCCAACGTCCTGACTTTC. This sequence encodes CASSQEGAPGANVLTF. V and J are TRBV27 and TRBJ2-6, with a weak D call TRBD1 (7 bases). CDR1 MNHEY and CDR2 SMNVEV come from the germline V gene (reference sequence). This CDR3 spans 16 amino acids. Trimming cost V 6 bases and J 4 bases, with 16 bases left between them.